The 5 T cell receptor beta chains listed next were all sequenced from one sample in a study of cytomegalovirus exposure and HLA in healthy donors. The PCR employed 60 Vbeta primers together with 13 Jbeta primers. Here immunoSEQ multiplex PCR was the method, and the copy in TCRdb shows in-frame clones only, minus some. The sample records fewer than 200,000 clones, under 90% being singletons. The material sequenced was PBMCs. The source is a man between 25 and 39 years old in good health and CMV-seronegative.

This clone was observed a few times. This CDR3 reads CASSPLTGGSSSYEQYF. CDR3 DNA: TGTGCCAGCTCACCTCTTACGGGGGGGAGCAGCTCCTACGAGCAGTACTTC. This chain uses TRBV18 with TRBJ2-7; TRBD2 matches at 8 bases. J gave up 0 bases and V 3 bases, and 10 bases lay outside the gene matches. Germline V gene data show CDR1 as KGHSH and CDR2 as LQKENI. There are 17 residues in the CDR3.

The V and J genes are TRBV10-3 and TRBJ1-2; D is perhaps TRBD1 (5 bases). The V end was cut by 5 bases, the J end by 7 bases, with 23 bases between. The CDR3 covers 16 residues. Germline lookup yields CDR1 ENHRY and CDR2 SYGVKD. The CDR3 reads CAISPTDMENTGGYTF. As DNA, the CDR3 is TGTGCCATCAGTCCTACGGACATGGAAAATACAGGTGGCTACACCTTC.

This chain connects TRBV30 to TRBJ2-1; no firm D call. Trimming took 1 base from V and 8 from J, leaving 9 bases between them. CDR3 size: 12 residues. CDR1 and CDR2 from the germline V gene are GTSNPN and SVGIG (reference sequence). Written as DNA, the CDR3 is TGTGCCTGGAGTGCCGTGGGCTATGAGCAGTTCTTC. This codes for CAWSAVGYEQFF.

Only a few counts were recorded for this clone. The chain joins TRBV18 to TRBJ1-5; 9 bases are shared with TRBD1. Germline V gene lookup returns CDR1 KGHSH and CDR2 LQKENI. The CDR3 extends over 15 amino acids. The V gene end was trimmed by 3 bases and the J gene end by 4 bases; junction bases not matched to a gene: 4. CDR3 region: CASSPGQGSNQPQHF. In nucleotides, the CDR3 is TGTGCCAGCTCACCGGGACAGGGATCGAATCAGCCCCAGCATTTT.

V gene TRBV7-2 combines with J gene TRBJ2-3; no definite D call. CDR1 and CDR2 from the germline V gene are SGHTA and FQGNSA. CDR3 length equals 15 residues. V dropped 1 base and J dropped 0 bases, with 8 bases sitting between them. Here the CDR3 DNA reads TGTGCCAGCAGCTTAGACAGAGCTAGCACAGATACGCAGTATTTT. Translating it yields CASSLDRASTDTQYF.